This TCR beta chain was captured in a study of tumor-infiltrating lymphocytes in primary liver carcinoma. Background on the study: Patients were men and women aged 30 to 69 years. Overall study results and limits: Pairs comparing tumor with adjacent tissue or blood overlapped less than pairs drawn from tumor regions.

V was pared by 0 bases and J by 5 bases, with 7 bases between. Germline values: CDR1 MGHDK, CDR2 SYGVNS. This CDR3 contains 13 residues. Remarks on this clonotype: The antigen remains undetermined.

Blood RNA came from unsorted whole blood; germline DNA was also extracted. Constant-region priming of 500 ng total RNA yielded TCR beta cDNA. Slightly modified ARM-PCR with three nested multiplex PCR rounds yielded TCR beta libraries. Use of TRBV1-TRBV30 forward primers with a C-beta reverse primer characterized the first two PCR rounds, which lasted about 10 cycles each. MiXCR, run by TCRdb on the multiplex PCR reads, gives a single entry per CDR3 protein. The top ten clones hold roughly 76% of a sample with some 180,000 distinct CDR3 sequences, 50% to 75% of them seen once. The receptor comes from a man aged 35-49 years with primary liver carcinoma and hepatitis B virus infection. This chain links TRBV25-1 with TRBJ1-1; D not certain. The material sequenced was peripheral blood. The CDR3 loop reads CASSEYVGTEAFF. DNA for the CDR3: TGTGCCAGCAGTGAATACGTGGGGACTGAAGCTTTCTTT.